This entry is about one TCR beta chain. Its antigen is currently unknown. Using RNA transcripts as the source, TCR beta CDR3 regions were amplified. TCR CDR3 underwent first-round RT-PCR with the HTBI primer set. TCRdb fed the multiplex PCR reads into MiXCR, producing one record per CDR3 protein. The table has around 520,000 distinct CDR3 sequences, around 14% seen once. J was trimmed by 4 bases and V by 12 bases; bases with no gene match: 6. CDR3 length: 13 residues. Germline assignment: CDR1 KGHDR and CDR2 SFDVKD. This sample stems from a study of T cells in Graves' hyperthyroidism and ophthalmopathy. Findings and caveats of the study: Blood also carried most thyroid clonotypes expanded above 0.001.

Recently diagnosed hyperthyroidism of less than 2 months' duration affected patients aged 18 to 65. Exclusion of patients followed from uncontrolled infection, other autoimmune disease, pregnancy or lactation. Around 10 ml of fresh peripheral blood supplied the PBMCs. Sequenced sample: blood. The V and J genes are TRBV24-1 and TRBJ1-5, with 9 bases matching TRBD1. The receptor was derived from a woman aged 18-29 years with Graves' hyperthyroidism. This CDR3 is CAAQGAANQPQHF. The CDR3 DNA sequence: TGTGCCGCACAGGGGGCGGCTAATCAGCCCCAGCATTTT.